The sequence of this T cell receptor beta chain was determined in a study of blood T cell repertoires in COVID-19 (TCRdb year 2020). The study in broad terms: Samples from collaborators originated in the United States, Italy and Spain and spanned both the acute and convalescent phases of COVID-19. The prospective study material was composed of cDNA or gDNA derived from T cells, B-cell-depleted T cells, or PBMCs. Deeply sampled blood TCRbeta repertoires from subjects exposed to, actively infected with, or recovered from COVID-19 were included in the dataset. A freely available public database, intended as a resource for researchers studying the immune response to SARS-CoV-2, is where the repertoires were released. Samples came from the ongoing ImmuneRACE study (first 160 participants) plus 1,254 subjects from 6 global collaborators. A de-identified subject ID, COVID-19 status, age in years and sex were almost always included in the sample metadata. HLA class I and class II types, where available, came from metadata supplied by the sample provider rather than from assay-based typing. What the work shows at the level of the full study, not this receptor alone: How much clinical and demographic metadata was included differed by source and by participant, and the metadata was provided uncurated.

TCRbeta CDR3 regions were amplified from genomic DNA by means of the immunoSEQ Assay, a bias-controlled multiplex PCR. Per the authors' processing: The number of nucleated cells in each sample was estimated from the amplification of reference gene primers within the assay. To quantify the absolute abundance of each unique TCRbeta CDR3 rearrangement, sequence reads were collapsed and filtered. Productive Simpson clonality was computed per sample as the square root of Simpson's diversity index over productive rearrangements. The table comes from immuneACCESS by way of TCRdb, which keeps in-frame sequences with V and J called. Part of the clones is missing from these tables; in studies checked, under half for an unresolved V gene and the rest for unknown reasons. V and J calls plus clone size are reproduced from that table; the DNA served to infer D and trimming. The sample includes roughly 180,000 clones, with 65% to 90% observed a single time. The leading ten clones occupy 12% of the sample.

CDR1 and CDR2, per the germline V gene, are SQVTM and ANQGSEA. At the junction V is shortened by 4 bases and J by 4 bases; bases outside the gene matches: 14. From the cysteine up to the phenylalanine, the CDR3 has a length of 16 residues. Only CDR3 DNA remains: 48 bases, in frame from the first base. Participants in the prospective study were enrolled through a virtual design, were aged about 18 to 89 years, and lived in roughly 26 United States geographic areas. In the prospective study, participants were assigned to cohorts based on the clinical history participants reported in a screening survey and a study questionnaire. For ImmuneRACE Cohort 3, a participant was defined as recovered based on two consecutive negative NP/OP PCR tests, clearance by a healthcare professional, or resolution of symptoms. Mobile phlebotomists in the prospective study collected whole blood, serum and a nasopharyngeal or oropharyngeal swab from every participant. Participants in the prospective study had the option to provide additional blood draws and questionnaires over a 2-month period. Prospective study blood samples were shipped either frozen or at room temperature before DNA extraction.

Remarks on this clone: Its antigen is not yet known. No quality values exist for individual bases; no much larger clone is one base distant.

This receptor was identified in a middle-aged man who had recovered from COVID-19. The chain is assembled from TRBV29-1 and TRBJ2-3, with TRBD2 identical over 7 junction bases. Sequencing was performed on PBMCs or T cells enriched from blood (not recorded which). In nucleotide form, the sequence is TGCAGCGTTGGAAGGCTAGCGGATGGGGGGGCAGATACGCAGTATTTT. Translation gives CSVGRLADGGADTQYF.